The rows below give T cell receptor beta chains drawn from one sample of a study of OX40 agonist ivuxolimab in advanced cancers. The assay was immunoSEQ multiplex PCR, and TCRdb's table has in-frame clones only and misses some. Of about 48,000 clones in the sample, 80% to 90% were seen once. Sequencing was performed on CD4+ or CD8+ T cells sorted from blood, taken in a trial of the OX40 agonist ivuxolimab. The receptors derive from an adult with an advanced solid tumor such as melanoma, head and neck, liver or kidney cancer. CDR3s include the opening cysteine and the closing phenylalanine or tryptophan. The order of the fields is J gene, D gene, V gene, clone size, CDR3 DNA, CDR3 protein. D genes are given only for firm matches. Part of the rows lack a size; the others show once, few, many or a class for expanded clones.

TRBJ2-5 | TRBD1 | TRBV7-9 | NA | TGTGCCAGCAGCGTCTCCGACAGGGGGCGAATATGGGAGACCCAGTACTTC | CASSVSDRGRIWETQYF
TRBJ2-3 | TRBD2 | TRBV29-1 | NA | TGCAGCATACCGGGAGGGGAAACAGATACGCAGTATTTT | CSIPGGETDTQYF
TRBJ2-2 | TRBD1 | TRBV27 | few | TGTGCCAGCAGTTGGACAGGGGGCACCGGGGAGCTGTTTTTT | CASSWTGGTGELFF
TRBJ2-1 | TRBD1 | TRBV13 | NA | TGTGCCAGCAGCCCCACTGGGGGACAGGGGTCCTACAATGAGCAGTTCTTC | CASSPTGGQGSYNEQFF
TRBJ2-2 | TRBD2 | TRBV13 | NA | TGTGCCAGCAGCTTAGCCCTAGCGGCGAACACCGGGGAGCTGTTTTTT | CASSLALAANTGELFF
TRBJ1-3 | NA | TRBV7-2 | NA | TGTGCCAGCAGCTTACAGGGACACCCAAGCTCTGGAAACACCATATATTTT | CASSLQGHPSSGNTIYF
TRBJ2-7 | TRBD1 | TRBV7-2 | NA | TGTGCCAGCAGGGGAACGGACAGGAGCTCCTACGAGCAGTACTTC | CASRGTDRSSYEQYF
TRBJ1-4 | NA | TRBV27 | once | TGTGCCAGCAGTTTTCTTGTGGGAGGTACAACTAATGAAAAACTGTTTTTT | CASSFLVGGTTNEKLFF
TRBJ1-2 | NA | TRBV27 | NA | TGTGCCAGCAGTTTACAGGTGGGGTATGGCTACACCTTC | CASSLQVGYGYTF
TRBJ2-7 | TRBD1 | TRBV7-9 | NA | TGTGCCAGCGGGGACAGGGTAAGGCCTTTGGAGCAGTACTTC | CASGDRVRPLEQYF
TRBJ2-5 | NA | TRBV4-1 | NA | TGCGCCAGCAGCCAAGAGGGAGGGGGGGGAGAGACCCAGTACTTC | CASSQEGGGGETQYF
TRBJ2-6 | NA | TRBV30 | NA | TGTGCCGGACCTCATTTCTCTGGGGCCAACGTCCTGACTTTC | CAGPHFSGANVLTF
TRBJ2-7 | NA | TRBV19 | NA | TGTGCCAGTACGACCGCCTACGAGCAGTACTTC | CASTTAYEQYF
TRBJ2-5 | NA | TRBV4-1 | NA | TGCGCCAGCAGCCTGCAGAGGGGGGGAGAGACCCAGTACTTC | CASSLQRGGETQYF
TRBJ1-3 | NA | TRBV5-1 | NA | TGCGCCAGCAGCTTTGAGGGAAACACCATATATTTT | CASSFEGNTIYF
TRBJ2-7 | TRBD2 | TRBV10-3 | NA | TGTGCCATTGGATTGGGACTAGCGGGGGGGTTTTTCCCCTACGAGCAGTACTTC | CAIGLGLAGGFFPYEQYF
TRBJ1-1 | NA | TRBV7-8 | NA | TGTGCCAGCAGCCTCGGGATGAACACTGAAGCTTTCTTT | CASSLGMNTEAFF
TRBJ2-7 | NA | TRBV28 | NA | TGTGCCAGCACCAGAGACGGAGCCTACGAGCAGTACTTC | CASTRDGAYEQYF
TRBJ2-1 | TRBD2 | TRBV6-5 | NA | TGTGCCAGCGGATCGGGGGGGGCGACTGAGCAGTTCTTC | CASGSGGATEQFF
TRBJ2-1 | NA | TRBV27 | once | TGTGCCAGCAGTTACCTCAACAATGAGCAGTTCTTC | CASSYLNNEQFF
TRBJ1-3 | NA | TRBV25-1 | NA | TGTGCCAGCACCTTACCGAGGGTATGGGCCTCTGGAAACACCATATATTTT | CASTLPRVWASGNTIYF
TRBJ2-7 | NA | TRBV10-2 | NA | TGCGCCAGCAGTGCCGCAGCCTACGAGCAGTACTTC | CASSAAAYEQYF
TRBJ2-1 | NA | TRBV5-5 | NA | TGTGCCAGCAGCTTAGGAGGGAGCAATGAGCAGTTCTTC | CASSLGGSNEQFF
TRBJ1-1 | NA | TRBV7-9 | NA | TGTGCCAGCAGCCAATGGTCAGGGAACACTGAAGCTTTCTTT | CASSQWSGNTEAFF
TRBJ2-1 | NA | TRBV27 | NA | TGTGCCAGCACTTGGACGCCAGACAATGAGCAGTTCTTC | CASTWTPDNEQFF